This is a list of T cell receptor beta chains from one sample in a study of tumor and adjacent non-tumor tissue in lung cancer. Via MiXCR, TCRdb re-called the multiplex PCR reads, giving one row per CDR3 protein. The repertoire holds tens of thousands of distinct CDR3 sequences, with approximately 81% as singletons. The sample was distant non-tumor lung tissue. These TCRs come from a man aged 60-69 years with non-small cell lung cancer. Each CDR3 is given with its conserved first and last residue. Each record gives: clone size, D gene, J gene, V gene, CDR3 DNA, CDR3 protein. The D gene is left open where the match is weak. The size of a clone is reported for some rows only, either as once, few or many, or as a class for expanded clones.

few	.	TRBJ1-6	TRBV20-1	TGCAGTGCCCTGCCGGGCCCTAATTCACCCCTCCACTTT	CSALPGPNSPLHF
.	.	TRBJ2-5	TRBV10-2	TGTGCCAGCAGTGAGTCCTCGGGACTGGGGGAGACCCAGTACTTC	CASSESSGLGETQYF
.	.	TRBJ2-2	TRBV5-4	TGTGCCAGTAGCTTGGATGCACCGGGGGACCTGTTTTTT	CASSLDAPGDLFF
once	TRBD2	TRBJ2-3	TRBV18	TGTGCCAGCGCCAGGGATAGCGGGTGCGCCACAGATACGCAGTATTTT	CASARDSGCATDTQYF
.	.	TRBJ2-7	TRBV4-3	TGCGCCAGCAGCCAAGCGGCGGGGAGCTTGGAGTCCTCCTTC	CASSQAAGSLESSF
many	TRBD1	TRBJ2-1	TRBV12-3/TRBV12-4	TGTGCCAGCAGTTTAGTTTCTGGGCGTGCAGGGGGCGCGAAGAACAATGAGCAGTTCTTC	CASSLVSGRAGGAKNNEQFF
.	.	TRBJ2-3	TRBV20-1	TGCAGTGGTAGAGTGGAAAAGGGACCAGATACGCAATATTTT	CSGRVEKGPDTQYF
.	TRBD2	TRBJ2-6	TRBV6-5	TGTGCCTGCAGCCTAGCGGGAGCCAGCTCTGGGGCCTACGTCCCGACTTTC	CACSLAGASSGAYVPTF
.	.	TRBJ2-5	TRBV20-1	TGCAGTGCTAGAGGTACAGTGGGCTCGCTAGAGACCCAGTACTTC	CSARGTVGSLETQYF
.	.	TRBJ2-1	TRBV30	TGTGCCTGGAGTGTAGCAAACAGTGAGCACTTCTTC	CAWSVANSEHFF
.	TRBD1	TRBJ2-2	TRBV28	TGTGCCAGCATTTCTTTCGGGACAGGAGTTAGCGGGGAGCTGTTTTTT	CASISFGTGVSGELFF
.	.	TRBJ2-1	TRBV7-9	TGTGCCAGCAGCCCTACAGGTTACTCCTACAATGAGCAGTTCTTC	CASSPTGYSYNEQFF
.	.	TRBJ1-3	TRBV6-1	TGTGCCAGCAGTTTGGACACCAGAAACACCATATATTTT	CASSLDTRNTIYF
.	TRBD2	TRBJ2-1	TRBV20-1	TGCAGTGCTCCTTCTCACCTGACTAGCGGAAGTGATAATGAGCAGTTCTTC	CSAPSHLTSGSDNEQFF
.	TRBD2	TRBJ2-1	TRBV11-1	TGTGCCAGAAGCTTATCTCGGTTAGCGGGAGGTAACAATGAGCAGTTCTTC	CARSLSRLAGGNNEQFF
few	.	TRBJ1-3	TRBV6-6	TGTGCCAGCAACCCGGGGGGCTCTGGAAACACCATATATTTT	CASNPGGSGNTIYF
.	.	TRBJ2-1	TRBV12-1	TGTGCCACCAGCTTTGTAGCGGGAGTTGCTGATGAGCAGTTCTTC	CATSFVAGVADEQFF
.	TRBD1	TRBJ2-3	TRBV6-1	TGTGCCAGCAGTGACCTTAGCAAGGGGGCGGAAGATACGCAGTATTTT	CASSDLSKGAEDTQYF
.	.	TRBJ2-6	TRBV11-2	TGTGCCAACAGTCCTATCTTGGGGGCCAACGTCCTTACTTTC	CANSPILGANVLTF
.	.	TRBJ2-1	TRBV5-8	TGTACCAGCAGCTTGGAAGGGGGGGCGTTTTATAATGAACAGTTCTTC	CTSSLEGGAFYNEQFF
.	.	TRBJ1-2	TRBV4-1	TGTGCCAGCAGCCAAATACGGGAGGGTAACTATGGCTACACATTC	CASSQIREGNYGYTF
.	.	TRBJ2-7	TRBV29-1	TGCAGCGTTTTTCAGCATGAGCAGTACTTC	CSVFQHEQYF
.	.	TRBJ2-3	TRBV12-5	TGTGCTAGTGGTTTTGAGAGAGACAGACCAGATACGCAGTATTTT	CASGFERDRPDTQYF
.	.	TRBJ2-3	TRBV11-2	TGTGCCAGCAGCTTCGTGCTAAAGGGCACAGATACACAGTATTTT	CASSFVLKGTDTQYF